This T cell receptor (beta chain) originates from a study of radiotherapy plus CTLA-4 blockade in lung cancer. The wider study: Objective response rate was over 15%; disease control rate, around 33%. Findings and caveats of the study: Reports identified early blood T cell clone dynamics, with interferon-beta, as the best response predictor. Blood TCR clones of tumor origin expanded after radiotherapy plus ipilimumab.

Assay: immunoSEQ multiplex PCR; the TCRdb copy retains only in-frame clones and omits some. The sample contains some 77,000 clones, 70% to 90% of which appear only once. The study treated chemo-refractory metastatic non-small-cell lung cancer patients with focal radiation plus ipilimumab CTLA-4 blockade. Concerning this clone itself: What it binds is unknown.

This sample comprised peripheral blood, obtained from a patient treated with radiotherapy plus ipilimumab. The clonotype originates from a human donor with non-small cell lung cancer who had a partial response to radiotherapy plus ipilimumab.

The CDR3 reads CASSWGQTQETQYF. The CDR3 DNA sequence: TGTGCCAGCAGTTGGGGACAGACCCAAGAGACCCAGTACTTC. The chain joins TRBV6-5 to TRBJ2-5; 7 positions match TRBD1. Germline V gene sequence: CDR1 MNHEY, CDR2 SVGAGI. The CDR3 runs to 14 residues. V gave up 4 bases and J gave up 1 base; unmatched junction bases: 3.